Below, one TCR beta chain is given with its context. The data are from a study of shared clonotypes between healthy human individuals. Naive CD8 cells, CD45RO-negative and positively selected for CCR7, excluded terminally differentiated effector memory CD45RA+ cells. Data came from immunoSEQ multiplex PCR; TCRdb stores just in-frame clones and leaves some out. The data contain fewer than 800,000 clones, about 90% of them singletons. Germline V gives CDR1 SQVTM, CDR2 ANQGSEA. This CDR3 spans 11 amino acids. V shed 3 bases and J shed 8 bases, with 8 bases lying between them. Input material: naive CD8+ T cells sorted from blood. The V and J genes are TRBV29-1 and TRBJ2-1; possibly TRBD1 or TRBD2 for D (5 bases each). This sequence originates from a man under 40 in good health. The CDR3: CSVEGVDEQFF. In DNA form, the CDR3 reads TGCAGCGTTGAGGGGGTGGATGAGCAGTTCTTC.